The T cell receptor (beta chain) described here comes from a study of blood T cell repertoires in COVID-19. As for the study in general: Donors in the United States, Italy and Spain gave samples during acute or convalescent COVID-19. T cells, B-cell-depleted T cells, or PBMCs provided the cDNA or gDNA that served as material.

This clone was counted a single time. Germline CDR1 and CDR2: MNHEY and SVGAGI. With V trimmed by 6 bases and J by 4 bases, 8 bases remained unmatched. The CDR3 has 15 residues. Per the authors' pipeline: It was from reference gene primer amplification that nucleated cell counts were estimated. Sequencing used immunoSEQ multiplex PCR; TCRdb keeps in-frame clones, though not all of them. The DNA was the basis for D and trimming; V, J and clone size are from that table. The sample lists around 700,000 clones, about 87% seen once, with over 0.2% in the top ten. The chain employs TRBV6-5 and TRBJ1-5; 8 positions match TRBD1. Material: peripheral blood. This receptor was taken from a woman aged 18-29 years with acute or convalescent COVID-19. The CDR3 DNA sequence: TGTGCCAGCAGGACTGGACAGGGTAATAATCAGCCCCAGCATTTT. Amino acids: CASRTGQGNNQPQHF.